A selection of T cell receptor beta chains follows, all from one sample in a study of T cells in Graves' hyperthyroidism and ophthalmopathy. TCRdb independently ran MiXCR on the multiplex PCR reads; one entry per CDR3 protein. The table lists over 400,000 distinct CDR3 sequences, under 15% of them singletons. The material sequenced was blood. The source is a man between 18 and 35 years old with Graves' ophthalmopathy. Each CDR3 is given with its conserved first and last residue. A D gene is named only where the DNA matches it firmly. Where a row states a size, it is once, few, many or the class of an expanded clone; other rows omit it.

v_call: TRBV29-1
j_call: TRBJ1-1
clone_size: few
d_call: -
cdr3_nt: TGCAGCGTTAACTCGGACGGAATTATAGCTTTCTTT
cdr3_aa: CSVNSDGIIAFF

v_call: TRBV11-2
j_call: TRBJ2-7
clone_size: many
d_call: -
cdr3_nt: TGTGCCAGCAGCTTAGGGGGGACTTCCACTTACGAGCAGTACTTC
cdr3_aa: CASSLGGTSTYEQYF

v_call: TRBV7-9
j_call: TRBJ2-1
clone_size: -
d_call: -
cdr3_nt: TGTGCCAGCAGTGAAGCGATAGCAGCCTACAATGAGCAGTTCTTC
cdr3_aa: CASSEAIAAYNEQFF

v_call: TRBV24-1
j_call: TRBJ1-2
clone_size: many
d_call: -
cdr3_nt: TGTGCCACCAGTGATTTGAACAATAACTATGGCTACACCTTC
cdr3_aa: CATSDLNNNYGYTF

v_call: TRBV20-1
j_call: TRBJ2-3
clone_size: many
d_call: TRBD2
cdr3_nt: TGCAGTGCTAGAATACCTAGCGGGGGGGCAGATACGCAGTATTTT
cdr3_aa: CSARIPSGGADTQYF

v_call: TRBV19
j_call: TRBJ2-5
clone_size: few
d_call: -
cdr3_nt: TGTGCCAGTAGCAAGAAAGAGACCCAGTACTTC
cdr3_aa: CASSKKETQYF

v_call: TRBV9
j_call: TRBJ2-1
clone_size: -
d_call: TRBD2
cdr3_nt: TGTGCCAGCAGCCCCGGTCGCGGGAGCTCCTACAATGAGCAGTTCTTC
cdr3_aa: CASSPGRGSSYNEQFF

v_call: TRBV6-1
j_call: TRBJ1-6
clone_size: -
d_call: -
cdr3_nt: TGTGCCAGCAGTGATTCACCCCTCCAATTT
cdr3_aa: CASSDSPLQF

v_call: TRBV13
j_call: TRBJ2-5
clone_size: many
d_call: TRBD1
cdr3_nt: TGTGCCAGCAGCCGGGACAGGTGGGAGACCCAGTACTTC
cdr3_aa: CASSRDRWETQYF

v_call: TRBV7-9
j_call: TRBJ1-2
clone_size: many
d_call: -
cdr3_nt: TGTGCCAGCAGCTTAGGAGGGGAGAATGGCTACACCTTC
cdr3_aa: CASSLGGENGYTF

v_call: TRBV7-6
j_call: TRBJ2-1
clone_size: -
d_call: TRBD2
cdr3_nt: TGTGCCAGCAGCGATAGTAGGCGGTGGGGGCTAGCGGGAGACAATGAGCAGTTCTTC
cdr3_aa: CASSDSRRWGLAGDNEQFF

v_call: TRBV18
j_call: TRBJ1-3
clone_size: many
d_call: -
cdr3_nt: TGTGCCACTGGGAGAGCTGGTGGAAACACCATATATTTT
cdr3_aa: CATGRAGGNTIYF

v_call: TRBV20-1
j_call: TRBJ2-5
clone_size: many
d_call: TRBD1
cdr3_nt: TGCAGTGCTGGGGGGACAGGACAAGAGACCCAGTACTTC
cdr3_aa: CSAGGTGQETQYF

v_call: TRBV11-3
j_call: TRBJ2-3
clone_size: many
d_call: -
cdr3_nt: TGTGCCAGCAGCTTAGATGGCCGCAGGGCAGATACGCAGTATTTT
cdr3_aa: CASSLDGRRADTQYF

v_call: TRBV5-1
j_call: TRBJ1-3
clone_size: few
d_call: TRBD1
cdr3_nt: TGCGCCAGCAGCCTCCGGGACAGGGAGGACACCATATATTTT
cdr3_aa: CASSLRDREDTIYF

v_call: TRBV12-3/TRBV12-4
j_call: TRBJ1-2
clone_size: few
d_call: -
cdr3_nt: TGTGCCAGCAGGGCGGGGGGGGGTGGCTACACCTTC
cdr3_aa: CASRAGGGGYTF

v_call: TRBV5-6
j_call: TRBJ2-4
clone_size: few
d_call: -
cdr3_nt: TGTGCCAGCAGCTTGAGTAACATTCAGTACTTC
cdr3_aa: CASSLSNIQYF

v_call: TRBV7-9
j_call: TRBJ2-2
clone_size: many
d_call: -
cdr3_nt: TGTGCCAGCAGCTACTCGAACACCGGGGAGCTGTTTTTT
cdr3_aa: CASSYSNTGELFF